This is a list of T cell receptor beta chains from one sample in a study of blood T cell repertoires in COVID-19. Sequenced by immunoSEQ multiplex PCR; TCRdb stores in-frame clones only, minus some. This table holds 37,000 or so clones, 75% to 90% found once. Sequencing was done on a sample of peripheral blood. The source is an older man with acute or convalescent COVID-19. The CDR3 runs from the conserved cysteine through the conserved F or W. The order of the fields is D gene, V gene, clone size, J gene, CDR3 length, CDR3 DNA, CDR3 protein. D genes are given only for firm matches. Size is omitted from some rows. Given values are once, few, many or a class for expanded clones.

d_gene: .
v_gene: TRBV27
abundance: .
j_gene: TRBJ1-2
len: 13
CDR3nt: TGTGCCAGCGTGGGGGGGGAAGGCTATGGCTACACCTTC
CDR3aa: CASVGGEGYGYTF

d_gene: .
v_gene: TRBV3-1/TRBV3-2
abundance: .
j_gene: TRBJ1-6
len: 17
CDR3nt: TGTGCCAGCAGCCAAGAAAGACTGGGCTCCTATAATTCACCCCTCCACTTT
CDR3aa: CASSQERLGSYNSPLHF

d_gene: .
v_gene: TRBV5-1
abundance: .
j_gene: TRBJ1-2
len: 15
CDR3nt: TGCGCCAGCAGCTTGGAGACTCCTACGTACTATGGCTACACCTTC
CDR3aa: CASSLETPTYYGYTF

d_gene: TRBD1
v_gene: TRBV6-2/TRBV6-3
abundance: .
j_gene: TRBJ2-3
len: 15
CDR3nt: TGTGCCAGCAGTTACGGGACAGAAAATACAGATACGCAGTATTTT
CDR3aa: CASSYGTENTDTQYF

d_gene: TRBD2
v_gene: TRBV5-1
abundance: .
j_gene: TRBJ2-7
len: 16
CDR3nt: TGCGCCAGCAGCCCCAAAGATAGCGGGAAGGGCTACGAGCAGTACTTC
CDR3aa: CASSPKDSGKGYEQYF

d_gene: .
v_gene: TRBV11-2
abundance: .
j_gene: TRBJ1-1
len: 15
CDR3nt: TGTGCCAGCAGCTCGGTGACAGCGCTGAACACTGAAGCTTTCTTT
CDR3aa: CASSSVTALNTEAFF

d_gene: .
v_gene: TRBV7-8
abundance: .
j_gene: TRBJ2-1
len: 13
CDR3nt: TGTGCCAGCAGCCCCAGACTAGGAGATGAGCAGTTCTTC
CDR3aa: CASSPRLGDEQFF

d_gene: .
v_gene: TRBV28
abundance: .
j_gene: TRBJ1-5
len: 14
CDR3nt: TGTGCCAGCATCCCGGGGGGGAGGTTACAGCCCCAGCATTTT
CDR3aa: CASIPGGRLQPQHF

d_gene: TRBD1
v_gene: TRBV10-3
abundance: few
j_gene: TRBJ2-4
len: 15
CDR3nt: TGTGCCATCAGTGACCGGCTGACAGGGGAAGACATTCAGTACTTC
CDR3aa: CAISDRLTGEDIQYF

d_gene: .
v_gene: TRBV6-5
abundance: .
j_gene: TRBJ1-4
len: 13
CDR3nt: TGTGCCAGCAGTTACTCCGCTAATGAAAAACTGTTTTTT
CDR3aa: CASSYSANEKLFF